Below are 8 T cell receptor beta chains sequenced from a single sample in a study of T-cell reconstitution after alpha-beta-depleted transplantation in children. For TCRbeta, the library was prepared with unique molecular identifiers. TCRdb processed the PCR reads anew with MiXCR; each CDR3 protein has one entry. This table holds approximately 210,000 distinct CDR3 sequences, approximately 17% found once. Sample: PBMCs, mostly from graft donor cells, taken 360 days after TCRalphabeta/CD19-depleted stem cell transplant. These receptors all stem from a male patient between 2 and 10 years old who had a stem cell transplant for acute lymphoblastic leukemia, so the T cells may come from the graft donor.

The V call is TRBV2, the J call TRBJ2-3; 7 nucleotides align to TRBD2. The CDR3 is 14 amino acids. Trimming cost V 6 bases and J 10 bases; bases outside gene matches: 13. The germline gives CDR1 SNHLY, CDR2 FYNNEI. The CDR3 nucleotides read TGTGCCAGCAGCGAACTCCTCTGGGAGGGAGCGCAGTATTTT. It encodes CASSELLWEGAQYF.

The chain has TRBV3-1 and TRBJ2-3, with 7 bases that match TRBD2. The V segment lost 7 bases and the J segment 0 bases; nucleotides outside the gene matches: 7. This CDR3 has 15 amino acids. Per germline, CDR1 LGHDT and CDR2 YNNKEL (reference sequence). CDR3 region: CASTRGGGSTDTQYF. CDR3 coding DNA: TGTGCCAGCACAAGAGGCGGGGGTAGCACAGATACGCAGTATTTT.

This rearrangement joins TRBV10-1 to TRBJ2-3, with TRBD1 matching over 8 bases. The ends lost 3 bases at V and 4 bases at J; junction bases unmatched: 3. CDR3 length: 14 amino acids. Germline CDR1 reads WNHNN; CDR2 reads SYGVQD (reference sequence). This CDR3 reads CASSDPQGADTQYF. In DNA form, the CDR3 reads TGCGCCAGCAGTGACCCACAGGGGGCAGATACGCAGTATTTT.

This clonotype occurred a few times. This rearrangement joins TRBV11-2 to TRBJ2-4; 12 bases agree with TRBD1. V was clipped by 5 bases and J by 9 bases; unmatched bases: 17. There are 18 residues in the CDR3. CDR1 is SGHAT and CDR2 is FQNNGV in the germline V gene. The CDR3 DNA reads as TGTGCCAGCAGCCCGCTCCGGGACAGGGGGCGAAATTCGGGCATTCAGTACTTC. This codes for CASSPLRDRGRNSGIQYF.

The rearrangement joins TRBV9 to TRBJ1-4; D uncertain. The CDR3 runs to 12 residues. Trimming removed 4 bases from V and 13 bases from J, with 14 bases in between. The germline V gene has CDR1 SGDLS and CDR2 YYNGEE. The CDR3 coding sequence is TGTGCCAGCAGCTCACGGTCGAATATACTGTTTTTT. Translating it yields CASSSRSNILFF.

The chain is built from TRBV11-2 and TRBJ2-3; D not resolved. CDR1 and CDR2 from the germline V gene are SGHAT and FQNNGV. V was pared by 2 bases and J by 1 base, with 4 bases between. The CDR3 runs to 13 residues. CDR3 amino acids: CASSLTRTDTQYF. Written as DNA, the CDR3 is TGTGCCAGCAGCTTAACCCGCACAGATACGCAGTATTTT. Full variable domain (outside the CDR3, taken from reference TRBV11-2 and TRBJ2-3): EAGVAQSPRYKIIEKRQSVAFWCNPISGHATLYWYQQILGQGPKLLIQFQNNGVVDDSQLPKDRFSAERLKGVDSTLKIQPAKLEDSAVYLCASSLTRTDTQYFGPGTRLTVL.

This sequence joins TRBV5-1 and TRBJ2-1, with 12 bases aligning to TRBD2. CDR1 and CDR2 (germline): SGHRS, YFSETQ. The V segment lost 6 bases and the J segment 4 bases; nucleotides outside the gene matches: 2. The CDR3 consists of 14 residues. This CDR3 is CASTTSGRYNEQFF. For the CDR3, the DNA is TGCGCCAGCACGACTAGCGGGAGATACAATGAGCAGTTCTTC.

This clonotype was detected many times. The rearrangement links TRBV10-3 to TRBJ2-7; D is unclear. CDR1 is ENHRY, CDR2 SYGVKD, per germline. V was shortened by 0 bases and J by 2 bases, with 8 bases between the two germline ends. CDR3 size: 14 residues. Here the CDR3 DNA reads TGTGCCATCAGTGAGTCGTTCGACCCCTACGAGCAGTACTTC. This encodes CAISESFDPYEQYF.